The 27 T cell receptor beta chains below were found in one sample sequenced in a study of blood T cells in healthy people across ages. A second roughly 7 to 11 cycle PCR used barcoded and J-beta primers. TCRdb re-called the 5' RACE reads through MiXCR, storing one row per CDR3 protein. The sample yields 1.8 million or so distinct CDR3 sequences, about two fifths seen once. Sequenced material: blood. The source is a human donor in good health.

A word on this clonotype: This could be a read error, since a much larger clone is one nucleotide away. The J gene is TRBJ1-5, the V gene TRBV9, with D hard to call. The CDR3 covers 15 residues. The germline gives CDR1 SGDLS, CDR2 YYNGEE. The CDR3, as DNA: TGTGCCAGCAGCGGGGGAGACCATAGCAATCAGCTCCAGCATTTT. Its protein is CASSGGDHSNQLQHF.

This clonotype was seen a few times. CDR3: CSALFQGGVEKLFF. The CDR3, as DNA: TGCAGTGCCCTATTCCAGGGTGGGGTTGAAAAACTGTTTTTT. This sequence joins TRBV20-1 and TRBJ1-4; D perhaps matches TRBD1 (5 bases). Germline V gives CDR1 DFQATT, CDR2 SNEGSKA (reference sequence). V lost 6 bases and J 7 bases, leaving 18 bases between the germline ends. CDR3 size: 14 residues.

This rearrangement joins TRBV27 to TRBJ1-5, with D tentatively TRBD1 (6 bases). CDR3 length: 14 residues. V lost 5 bases to trimming and J lost 2 bases, with 10 bases between them. The germline gives CDR1 MNHEY, CDR2 SMNVEV (reference sequence). The CDR3 DNA is TGTGCCAGCAGTAAAAGACAGGGCAATCAGCCCCAGCATTTT. Residues: CASSKRQGNQPQHF.

This clonotype was seen a handful of times. Germline is not matched at one junction end, which may reflect a read error. DNA of the CDR3: TGCAGTGCTCGGGGACAGTTTTTCTCTGGGGCCAACGTCCGGACTTTC. This encodes CSARGQFFSGANVRTF. This chain connects TRBV20-1 to TRBJ2-6, with 7 bases aligning to TRBD1. Germline V gene sequence: CDR1 DFQATT, CDR2 SNEGSKA (reference sequence). This CDR3 is 16 amino acids long.

This chain joins TRBV20-1 and TRBJ2-4, with 8 bases lining up with TRBD1. The J call may be mistaken, given a closer DNA end match to TRBJ2-7. This CDR3 is built from 13 residues. Looked up from germline, CDR1 is DFQATT and CDR2 is SNEGSKA (reference sequence). The CDR3 nucleotides read TGCAGTGCTAGCCAGGGGGCTCCCTACGAGCAGTACTTC. This gives the protein CSASQGAPYEQYF.

The chain employs TRBV6-5 and TRBJ1-2, with D tentatively TRBD1 (5 bases). CDR1 and CDR2 (germline): MNHEY, SVGAGI. The CDR3 length is 14 residues. V was cut by 5 bases and J by 4 bases, with 14 bases left in between. CDR3 sequence reads: CASSISDSSYGYTF. In nucleotides, the CDR3 is TGTGCCAGCAGTATCTCCGACAGCTCCTATGGCTACACCTTC.

This sequence joins TRBV21-1 and TRBJ1-2. TRBV21-1 is flagged as a pseudogene. The CDR3 is 16 residues long. CDR3 nucleotides: TGTGCCAGCAGCAAAGGAGGGTGGTTCCTTAACTATGGCTACACCTTC. Translated: CASSKGGWFLNYGYTF.

As concerns this clonotype: Germline is not matched at one junction end, which may reflect a read error. The genes are TRBV2 and TRBJ1-1; the D is unclear. The CDR3 has 13 amino acids. Germline assignment: CDR1 SNHLY and CDR2 FYNNEI. In DNA form, the CDR3 reads TGTGCCAGCAGTGAAGGGTTGAACGCTGAAGCTTTCTTT. This translates into CASSEGLNAEAFF.

This clonotype occurred a few times. V is TRBV7-2 and J is TRBJ1-6; D gene unclear. This CDR3 is built from 17 residues. CDR1 and CDR2 (germline): SGHTA, FQGNSA. V lost 1 base and J lost 0, with 10 bases in between. CDR3 in DNA: TGTGCCAGCAGCTTAGGGTCAGCCAGCTCCTATAATTCACCCCTCCACTTT. This codes for CASSLGSASSYNSPLHF.

The rearrangement uses TRBV11-2 and TRBJ1-6; the D is unclear. Trimming removed 0 bases from V and 7 bases from J, with 13 bases in between. This CDR3 contains 16 residues. The germline V gene has CDR1 SGHAT and CDR2 FQNNGV. CDR3 loop: CASSLEFRAENSPLHF. For the CDR3, the DNA is TGTGCCAGCAGCTTAGAGTTCCGCGCAGAGAATTCACCCCTCCACTTT.

The rearrangement joins TRBV9 to TRBJ2-5, with D possibly being TRBD1 or TRBD2 (6 bases each). The ends were cut back, 0 bases at V and 2 bases at J, with 8 bases in the middle. Per the germline V gene, CDR1 is SGDLS and CDR2 is YYNGEE. The CDR3 sequence is 14 residues long. CDR3 sequence reads: CASSVEGGQETQYF. CDR3 DNA: TGTGCCAGCAGCGTAGAAGGGGGGCAAGAGACCCAGTACTTC.

The chain employs TRBV6-2 or TRBV6-3 and TRBJ1-1; D is unresolved. Germline V CDR1 and CDR2: MNHEY, SVGEGT. The CDR3 is 18 residues long. V was pared by 1 base and J by 4 bases, with 22 bases between. In DNA, the CDR3 is TGTGCCAGCAGTTACTGTCAAGGGATTCCCCTCTCTTGCACTGAAGCTTTCTTT. This encodes CASSYCQGIPLSCTEAFF.

This clonotype has a handful of counts. This rearrangement joins TRBV12-3 or TRBV12-4 to TRBJ1-6, with TRBD1 identical over 8 bases. The CDR3 loop spans 15 amino acids. Trimming at V came to 4 bases and at J to 6 bases, leaving 5 bases not matched to a gene. The CDR3 protein is CASSSRTGFNSPLHF. The DNA of the CDR3 is TGTGCCAGCAGTTCCCGGACAGGGTTTAATTCACCCCTCCACTTT.

This clonotype showed up just a few times. A read error is possible here, since a much larger clone lies one base away. The chain recombines TRBV6-2 or TRBV6-3 with TRBJ2-7; no firm D call. Trimming left V 9 bases short and J 3 bases short, with 12 bases between. The CDR3 is made up of 12 amino acids. The germline V gene has CDR1 MNHEY and CDR2 SVGEGT. CDR3 nucleotides: TGTGCCAGAAGCCAGGACCGCTACGAGCAGTACTTC. It is translated as CARSQDRYEQYF.

This clonotype has just a few counts. The chain combines TRBV7-2 with TRBJ2-6, with a weak D call TRBD2 (5 bases). Trimming stripped 0 bases from V and 1 base from J, with 10 bases between. Germline V gives CDR1 SGHTA, CDR2 FQGNSA. There are 17 residues in the CDR3. The CDR3 sequence is CASSLAGRGSGANVLTF. The CDR3 DNA is TGTGCCAGCAGCTTAGCTGGTCGGGGATCTGGGGCCAACGTCCTGACTTTC.

This rearrangement joins TRBV7-2 to TRBJ1-5; no definite D call. The V end was cut by 1 base, the J end by 3 bases, with 7 bases between. Germline V lookup: CDR1 SGHTA, CDR2 FQGNSA. The CDR3 is 14 residues long. CDR3 DNA sequence: TGTGCCAGCAGCTTAGACACAAACAATCAGCCCCAGCATTTT. This translates into CASSLDTNNQPQHF.

V and J are TRBV7-2 and TRBJ2-1; weak D call: TRBD1 (6 bases). Germline CDR1 reads SGHTA; CDR2 reads FQGNSA. The V end lost 2 bases, the J end lost 10 bases, and 24 bases lay between the germline ends. The CDR3 is made up of 17 amino acids. The CDR3 region has the DNA TGTGCCAGCAGCTTATCGGCGCAGGGGTCCTTCTCCTACGAGCAGTTCTTC. As protein: CASSLSAQGSFSYEQFF.

The chain recombines TRBV12-3 or TRBV12-4 with TRBJ1-5; tentatively, D is TRBD1 (6 bases). Trimming cost V 6 bases and J 6 bases, with 18 bases left between them. CDR3 length: 15 amino acids. The CDR3 protein is CASSHRDKPGQPQHF. The CDR3 bases are TGTGCCAGCAGCCACCGGGACAAACCCGGTCAGCCCCAGCATTTT.

This clonotype was detected only a few times. This sequence joins TRBV20-1 and TRBJ1-2; tentatively, D is TRBD1 (5 bases). The V end lost 1 base, the J end lost 6 bases, and 15 bases lay between the germline ends. Germline V gives CDR1 DFQATT, CDR2 SNEGSKA (reference sequence). The CDR3 is 14 amino acids. Here the CDR3 reads CSARARTSQDGYTF. CDR3 nucleotide sequence: TGCAGTGCTAGAGCCAGGACAAGCCAGGATGGCTACACCTTC.

The rearrangement links TRBV5-8 to TRBJ2-4, with D possibly matching TRBD1 (5 bases). The J call is doubtful: the DNA matches TRBJ2-7 better. Germline values: CDR1 SGHTS, CDR2 YDEGEE. The CDR3 sequence is 15 residues long. The chain's CDR3 is CASSSSSGINYEQYV. The DNA of the CDR3 is TGTGCCAGCAGCTCCTCCTCAGGGATTAACTACGAGCAGTACGTC.

This chain uses TRBV28 with TRBJ2-1; the D gene is possibly TRBD2 (6 bases). The CDR3 has 17 amino acids. Trimming pared 6 bases from V and 4 bases from J, leaving 22 bases between. The V gene's germline CDR1 is MDHEN and CDR2 SYDVKM. CDR3 amino acids: CASSPLLTSKRYNEQFF. In DNA, the CDR3 is TGTGCCAGCAGCCCACTCCTGACTAGTAAGAGATACAATGAGCAGTTCTTC.

This clonotype was observed once. For the CDR3, the DNA is TGTGCCAGCAGTGAAGAGTCCCAGTTCTTC. Translated: CASSEESQFF. The chain uses TRBV2 and TRBJ2-1; D remains ambiguous. The CDR3 runs 10 residues. V was cut by 1 base and J by 13 bases, with 5 bases left in between. The germline V gene encodes CDR1 SNHLY and CDR2 FYNNEI.

This clonotype was counted a few times. A much larger clonotype is one base distant, so this may be a read error. The chain is built from TRBV7-2 and TRBJ1-5, with 7 bases that match TRBD1. The CDR3 is 15 amino acids. Germline values: CDR1 SGHTA, CDR2 FQGNSA. CDR3 amino acids: CASSPQTGWNQPRHF. The CDR3 DNA follows: TGTGCCAGCAGCCCACAGACAGGGTGGAATCAGCCCCGGCATTTT.

This rearrangement joins TRBV7-2 to TRBJ2-3, with D hard to call. This CDR3 has 11 amino acids. Trimming cost V 5 bases and J 8 bases, with 8 bases left between them. Germline CDR1 is SGHTA and CDR2 is FQGNSA. The CDR3 region is CASSQAPTQYF. In DNA form, the CDR3 reads TGTGCCAGCAGCCAAGCCCCTACGCAGTATTTT.

V usage is TRBV5-1 and J usage is TRBJ2-3; D assignment may be TRBD1 or TRBD2 (5 bases each). V was trimmed by 4 bases and J by 4 bases, leaving 19 bases between them. In germline, CDR1 is SGHRS, CDR2 YFSETQ. The CDR3 has 16 amino acids. The CDR3 DNA reads as TGCGCCAGCAGCGGAAGGGGACGGCCAACTCCAGATACGCAGTATTTT. Protein product: CASSGRGRPTPDTQYF.

The chain couples TRBV18 to TRBJ2-1, with D maybe TRBD2 (6 bases). Trimming left V 2 bases short and J 4 bases short, with 12 bases between. The V gene's germline CDR1 is KGHSH and CDR2 LQKENI. This CDR3 is built from 15 residues. The CDR3 protein is CASSPRRLEYNEQFF. CDR3 coding DNA: TGTGCCAGCTCACCAAGGCGACTAGAGTACAATGAGCAGTTCTTC.

The V and J genes are TRBV6-6 and TRBJ2-3; D may correspond to TRBD1 or TRBD2 (7 bases each). Deletions cut 7 bases from V and 6 bases from J, with 23 bases between. Germline assignment: CDR1 MNHNY and CDR2 SVGAGI (reference sequence). This CDR3 region has 16 residues. CDR3 in DNA: TGTGCCAGCACCTTCTCGACAGGGTTGGGAGGGGATACGCAGTATTTT. Encoded protein: CASTFSTGLGGDTQYF.